This TCR beta chain was sequenced for a study of cytomegalovirus exposure and HLA in healthy donors. PCR used 60 Vbeta primers and 13 Jbeta primers. Generated by immunoSEQ multiplex PCR, the TCRdb table keeps only in-frame clones and is missing some. The sample contains 95,000 to 150,000 clones, approximately 76% of which appear only once. The CDR3 runs to 15 residues. The TCR comes from a man between 60 and 70 years old in good health and CMV-seropositive. The sequencing sample was made of PBMCs. The chain is built from TRBV21-1 and TRBJ2-7; TRBD1, the table's D call, was not compared with the DNA. TRBV21-1 counts as a pseudogene. In nucleotides, the CDR3 is TGTGCCAGCAGCCCCCCCCGGACAGGGCTCTACGAGCAGTACTTC. The encoded protein is CASSPPRTGLYEQYF.